This T cell receptor beta chain comes out of a study of T cell repertoires in cytomegalovirus infection. General study results and limits: It was HLA-C-restricted CMV-specific TCR beta clonotypes that dominated the response ex vivo.

This clonotype has ten or more counts. Its target is unknown. MiXCR, applied by TCRdb to the reads, yields one record per CDR3 protein. The table shows some 220,000 distinct CDR3 sequences, with 6% to 8% occurring only once. The TCR originated in a human donor in good health (CMV status not recorded). Some clones in this sample may be carry-over from other donors' samples. The sample was PBMCs.

This CDR3 reads CARVLSKCVGRIYEQYF. As DNA, the CDR3 is TGCGCCAGGGTACTTAGTAAGTGTGTGGGACGAATCTACGAGCAGTACTTC. The chain employs TRBV23-1 and TRBJ2-7; D may match TRBD1 or TRBD2 (5 bases each). Being an ORF, TRBV23-1 has a function that is uncertain. The V gene lost 9 bases and the J gene lost 3 bases, with 27 bases spanning the gap. This CDR3 contains 17 residues.